This T cell receptor (beta chain) derives from a study of blood T cell repertoires in COVID-19. Study as a whole: Specimens from acute and convalescent COVID-19 originated in the United States, Italy and Spain.

Germline V gene sequence: CDR1 SGHKS, CDR2 YYEKEE (reference sequence). J gave up 2 bases and V 0 bases, and 5 bases lay outside the gene matches. The CDR3 contains 16 residues. In the original processing: Amplification of reference gene primers was used by the study to estimate nucleated cell counts. Some clones are missing from TCRdb's copy, which holds only in-frame ones; the method was immunoSEQ multiplex PCR. The V and J calls and the clone size are those of that table, but D and trimming were determined from the DNA. The data show over 110,000 clones, around 90% seen once. The chain carries TRBV5-5 and TRBJ2-1; 7 bases fit TRBD2. The source is a man between 65 and 79 years old with acute or convalescent COVID-19. The sequenced sample consisted of peripheral blood. The CDR3 sequence: CASSLASSGPYNEQFF. For the CDR3, the DNA is TGTGCCAGCAGCTTGGCGTCTAGCGGTCCCTACAATGAGCAGTTCTTC.